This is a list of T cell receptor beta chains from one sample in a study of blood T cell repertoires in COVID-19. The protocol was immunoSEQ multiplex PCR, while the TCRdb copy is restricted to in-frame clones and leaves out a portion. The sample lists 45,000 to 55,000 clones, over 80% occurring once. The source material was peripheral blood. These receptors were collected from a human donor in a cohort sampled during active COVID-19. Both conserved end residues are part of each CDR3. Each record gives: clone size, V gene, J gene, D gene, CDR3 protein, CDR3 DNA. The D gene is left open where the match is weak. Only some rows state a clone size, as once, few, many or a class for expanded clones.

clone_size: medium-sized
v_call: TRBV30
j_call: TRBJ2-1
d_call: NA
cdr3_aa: CAGIGGGPGYNEQFF
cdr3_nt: TGTGCCGGGATCGGTGGAGGGCCGGGTTACAATGAGCAGTTCTTC

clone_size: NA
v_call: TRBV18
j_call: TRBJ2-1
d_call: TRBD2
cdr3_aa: CASSELAGDLNEQFF
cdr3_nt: TGTGCCAGCTCCGAACTAGCGGGAGACTTGAATGAGCAGTTCTTC

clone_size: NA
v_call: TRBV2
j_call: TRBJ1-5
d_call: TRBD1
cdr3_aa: CASSSTGRNQPQHF
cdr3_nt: TGTGCCAGCAGTTCGACAGGGCGGAATCAGCCCCAGCATTTT

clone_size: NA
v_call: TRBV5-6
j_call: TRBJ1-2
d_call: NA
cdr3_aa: CASSLDRANGYTF
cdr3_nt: TGTGCCAGCAGCTTGGACAGGGCAAACGGCTACACCTTC

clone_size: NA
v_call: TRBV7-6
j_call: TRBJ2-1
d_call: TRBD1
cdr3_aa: CASSGQGESSYNEQFF
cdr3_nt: TGTGCCAGCAGCGGACAGGGGGAATCCTCCTACAATGAGCAGTTCTTC

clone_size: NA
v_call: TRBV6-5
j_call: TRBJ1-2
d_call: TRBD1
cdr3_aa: CASSPLQGAHGYTF
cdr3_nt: TGTGCCAGCAGTCCGCTCCAGGGGGCCCATGGCTACACCTTC

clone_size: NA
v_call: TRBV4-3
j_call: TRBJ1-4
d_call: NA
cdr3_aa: CASSQDMSVQNEKLFF
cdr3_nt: TGCGCCAGCAGCCAAGATATGAGTGTGCAAAATGAAAAACTGTTTTTT

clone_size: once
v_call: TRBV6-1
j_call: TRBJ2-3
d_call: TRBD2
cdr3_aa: CASSDPSGGAVDTQYF
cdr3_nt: TGTGCCAGCAGTGACCCTAGCGGGGGGGCCGTAGATACGCAGTATTTT

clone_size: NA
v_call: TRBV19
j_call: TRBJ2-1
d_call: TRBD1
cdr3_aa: CASSTNKRTGAYNEQFF
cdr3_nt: TGTGCCAGTAGTACCAATAAAAGGACAGGGGCCTACAATGAGCAGTTCTTC

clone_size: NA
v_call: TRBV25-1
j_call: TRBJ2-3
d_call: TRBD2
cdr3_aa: CASSEGLALSTDTQYF
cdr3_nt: TGTGCCAGCAGTGAAGGACTAGCGCTGAGCACAGATACGCAGTATTTT

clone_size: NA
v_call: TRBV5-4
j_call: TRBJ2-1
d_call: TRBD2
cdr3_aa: CASSLRLAGSNEQFF
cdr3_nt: TGTGCCAGCAGCTTAAGGCTAGCGGGCTCCAATGAGCAGTTCTTC

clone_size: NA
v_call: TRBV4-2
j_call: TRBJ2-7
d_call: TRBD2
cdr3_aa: CASSQERGANYEQYF
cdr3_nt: TGTGCCAGCAGCCAAGAGCGGGGGGCCAACTACGAGCAGTACTTC

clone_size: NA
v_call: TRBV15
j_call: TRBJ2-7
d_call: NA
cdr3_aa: CATSRGGPPHEQYF
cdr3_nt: TGTGCCACCAGCAGAGGGGGGCCCCCCCACGAGCAGTACTTC

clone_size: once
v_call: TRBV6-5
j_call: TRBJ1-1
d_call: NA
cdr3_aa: CASSWEVDTEAFF
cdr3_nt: TGTGCCAGCAGCTGGGAGGTCGACACTGAAGCTTTCTTT

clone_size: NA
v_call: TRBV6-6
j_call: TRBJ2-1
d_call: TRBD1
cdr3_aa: CASSFGQGLGNEQFF
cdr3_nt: TGTGCCAGCAGCTTTGGACAGGGGCTCGGCAATGAGCAGTTCTTC

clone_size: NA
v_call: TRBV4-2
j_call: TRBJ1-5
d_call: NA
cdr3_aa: CASSQAAAGGDQPQHF
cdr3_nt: TGTGCCAGCAGCCAAGCTGCGGCCGGAGGGGATCAGCCCCAGCATTTT

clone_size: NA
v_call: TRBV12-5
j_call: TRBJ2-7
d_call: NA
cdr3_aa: CASGLILAASSYEQYF
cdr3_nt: TGTGCTAGTGGTTTGATACTGGCAGCTAGCTCCTACGAGCAGTACTTC

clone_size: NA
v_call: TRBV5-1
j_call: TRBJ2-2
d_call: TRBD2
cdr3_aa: CASSLVRGGGPNTGELFF
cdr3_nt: TGCGCCAGCAGCTTGGTACGTGGCGGGGGACCGAACACCGGGGAGCTGTTTTTT

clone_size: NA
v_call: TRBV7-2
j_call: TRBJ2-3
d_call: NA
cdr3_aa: CASSLDRSAKQYF
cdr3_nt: TGTGCCAGCAGCTTAGATAGGAGCGCGAAGCAGTATTTT

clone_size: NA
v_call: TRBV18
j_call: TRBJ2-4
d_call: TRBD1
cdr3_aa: CASSPTAHKQGFGENIQYF
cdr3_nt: TGTGCCAGCTCACCCACCGCGCATAAACAGGGGTTTGGGGAAAACATTCAGTACTTC

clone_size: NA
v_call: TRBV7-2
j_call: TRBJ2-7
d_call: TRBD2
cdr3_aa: CASSSDGRGAYEQYF
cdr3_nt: TGTGCCAGCAGCTCCGACGGACGGGGGGCCTACGAGCAGTACTTC

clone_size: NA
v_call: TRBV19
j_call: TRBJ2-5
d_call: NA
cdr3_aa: CASSIKGGGVETQYF
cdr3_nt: TGTGCCAGTAGTATTAAAGGTGGAGGGGTCGAGACCCAGTACTTC

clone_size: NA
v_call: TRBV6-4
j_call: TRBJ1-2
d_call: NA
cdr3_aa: CASSQEAAPNYGYTF
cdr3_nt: TGTGCCAGCAGTCAAGAGGCGGCCCCTAACTATGGCTACACCTTC